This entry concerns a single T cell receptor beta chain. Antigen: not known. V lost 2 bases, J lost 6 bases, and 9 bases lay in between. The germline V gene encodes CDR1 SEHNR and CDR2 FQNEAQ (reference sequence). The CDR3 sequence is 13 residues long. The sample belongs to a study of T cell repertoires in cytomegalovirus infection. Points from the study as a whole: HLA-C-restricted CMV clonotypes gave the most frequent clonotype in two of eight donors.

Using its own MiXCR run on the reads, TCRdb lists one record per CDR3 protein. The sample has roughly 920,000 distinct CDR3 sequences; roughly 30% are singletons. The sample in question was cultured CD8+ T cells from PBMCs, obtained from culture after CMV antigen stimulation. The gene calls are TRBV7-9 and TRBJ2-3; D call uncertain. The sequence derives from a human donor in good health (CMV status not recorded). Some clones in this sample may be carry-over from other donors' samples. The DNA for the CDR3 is TGTGCCAGCAGCTTACTAGATTCGGATACGCAGTATTTT. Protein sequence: CASSLLDSDTQYF. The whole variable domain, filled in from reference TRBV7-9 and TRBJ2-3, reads DTGVSQNPRHKITKRGQNVTFRCDPISEHNRLYWYRQTLGQGPEFLTYFQNEAQLEKSRLLSDRFSAERPKGSFSTLEIQRTEQGDSAMYLCASSLLDSDTQYFGPGTRLTVL.